Here is one T cell receptor (beta chain) with its context. Its antigen is undetermined. Sequenced by immunoSEQ multiplex PCR; TCRdb stores in-frame clones only, minus some. The profile shows about 83,000 clones, approximately 83% of them singletons. This sample is drawn from a study of OX40 agonist ivuxolimab in advanced cancers. Study results and caveats: More expanded clones were found, on average, in CD8+ than in CD4+ T cells.

Trimming cost V 5 bases and J 1 base, with 11 bases left between them. This CDR3 contains 14 residues. The germline gives CDR1 SGHTA, CDR2 FQGNSA. V is TRBV7-2 and J is TRBJ2-5, with D hard to call. The receptor's source is an adult with an advanced solid tumor such as melanoma, head and neck, liver or kidney cancer. The source material was CD4+ or CD8+ T cells sorted from blood, sampled in a trial of the OX40 agonist ivuxolimab. CDR3 coding DNA: TGTGCCAGCAGCCCACGACATACCCAAGAGACCCAGTACTTC. Translating gives CASSPRHTQETQYF.